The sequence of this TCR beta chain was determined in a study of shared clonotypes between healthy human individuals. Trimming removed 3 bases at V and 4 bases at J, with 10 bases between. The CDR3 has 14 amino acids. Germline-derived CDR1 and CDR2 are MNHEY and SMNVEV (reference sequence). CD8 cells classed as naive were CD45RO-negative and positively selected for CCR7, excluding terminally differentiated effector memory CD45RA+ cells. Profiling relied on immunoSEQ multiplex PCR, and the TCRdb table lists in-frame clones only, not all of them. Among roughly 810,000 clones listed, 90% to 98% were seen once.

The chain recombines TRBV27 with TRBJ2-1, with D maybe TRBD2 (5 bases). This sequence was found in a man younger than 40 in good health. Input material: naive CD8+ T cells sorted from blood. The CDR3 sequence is CASSFGVGYNEQFF. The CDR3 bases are TGTGCCAGCAGTTTCGGGGTAGGGTACAATGAGCAGTTCTTC.